The 30 T cell receptor beta chains below all came from one sample that was sequenced in a study of OX40 agonist ivuxolimab in advanced cancers. Clones were sequenced by immunoSEQ multiplex PCR, and TCRdb holds only the in-frame ones, with some missing. The data show under 65,000 clones, approximately 79% seen once. The specimen was CD4+ or CD8+ T cells sorted from blood, collected in a trial of the OX40 agonist ivuxolimab. Receptors were obtained from an adult with an advanced solid tumor such as melanoma, head and neck, liver or kidney cancer.

This clone was detected only once. The chain joins TRBV7-2 to TRBJ1-6; D is undetermined. V lost 3 bases, J lost 11 bases, and 17 bases lay in between. The CDR3 contains 15 residues. In germline, CDR1 is SGHTA, CDR2 FQGNSA. This chain's CDR3 is CASSFDLMKLTPLHF. CDR3 bases: TGTGCCAGCAGCTTTGACCTCATGAAATTGACACCCCTCCACTTT.

The sample holds a few counts of this clone. The chain employs TRBV6-5 and TRBJ2-2, with D perhaps matching TRBD1 (6 bases). V lost 4 bases and J 1 base, leaving 10 bases between the germline ends. The CDR3 spans 15 residues. The germline V gene encodes CDR1 MNHEY and CDR2 SVGAGI. CDR3 in DNA: TGTGCCAGCAGTTCTACGGACAGGAACACCGGGGAGCTGTTTTTT. Its translation is CASSSTDRNTGELFF.

This chain connects TRBV2 to TRBJ2-2, with no clear D. Germline CDR1 reads SNHLY; CDR2 reads FYNNEI. Between the trimmed V and J ends, which lost 1 base and 5 bases, there was a span of 8 bases. The CDR3 consists of 14 residues. CDR3 amino acids: CASSEGFRTGELFF. CDR3 DNA: TGTGCCAGCAGTGAAGGGTTTAGGACCGGGGAGCTGTTTTTT.

The chain carries TRBV10-2 and TRBJ2-2, with D possibly matching TRBD2 (5 bases). Germline lookup yields CDR1 WSHSY and CDR2 SAAADI. There are 15 residues in the CDR3. The V gene lost 5 bases and the J gene lost 3 bases, with 13 bases spanning the gap. DNA of the CDR3: TGCGCCAGCAGTTCGGGGTTGTGGGACACCGGGGAGCTGTTTTTT. Translating gives CASSSGLWDTGELFF.

The V gene is TRBV14, the J gene TRBJ2-5; tentative D call: TRBD2 (6 bases). The CDR3 extends over 15 amino acids. The germline V gene has CDR1 SGHDN and CDR2 FVKESK. The V gene lost 5 bases and the J gene lost 7 bases, with 20 bases spanning the gap. CDR3 coding DNA: TGTGCCAGCAGCTTGACCGGGACTGCCTCGCTGACCCAGTACTTC. Protein: CASSLTGTASLTQYF. Based on the CDR3 plus reference TRBV14 and TRBJ2-5, the full variable domain is EAGVTQFPSHSVIEKGQTVTLRCDPISGHDNLYWYRRVMGKEIKFLLHFVKESKQDESGMPNNRFLAERTGGTYSTLKVQPAELEDSGVYFCASSLTGTASLTQYFGPGTRLLVL.

This clone was counted only a few times. The V and J genes are TRBV28 and TRBJ2-4; D not resolved. Between the trimmed V and J ends, which lost 8 bases and 0 bases, there was a span of 8 bases. Germline CDR1 reads MDHEN; CDR2 reads SYDVKM. CDR3 length: 13 amino acids. CDR3 protein: CASLTLAKNIQYF. Here the CDR3 DNA reads TGTGCCAGCTTAACACTAGCCAAAAACATTCAGTACTTC. Full variable domain (rest looked up from reference TRBV28 and TRBJ2-4): DVKVTQSSRYLVKRTGEKVFLECVQDMDHENMFWYRQDPGLGLRLIYFSYDVKMKEKGDIPEGYSVSREKKERFSLILESASTNQTSMYLCASLTLAKNIQYFGAGTRLSVL.

This chain joins TRBV19 and TRBJ2-5, with 10 bases matching TRBD1. The CDR3 runs to 16 residues. J lost 4 bases, V lost 5 bases, and 10 bases had no gene match. The germline gives CDR1 LNHDA, CDR2 SQIVND (reference sequence). As DNA, the CDR3 is TGTGCCAGTAGTCCAGGGACAGGGGCGCGCAGAGAGACCCAGTACTTC. This gives the protein CASSPGTGARRETQYF.

The chain combines TRBV15 with TRBJ2-1, with D perhaps TRBD1 (6 bases). The germline V gene has CDR1 LNHNV and CDR2 YYDKDF (reference sequence). This CDR3 spans 18 amino acids. Trimming shortened V by 2 bases and J by 5 bases, and 22 bases separated the two germline ends. CDR3 sequence: CATSRPRRVQGAHNEQFF. The CDR3 nucleotides are TGTGCCACCAGCAGACCTCGGAGAGTACAGGGAGCCCACAATGAGCAGTTCTTC.

The chain uses TRBV30 and TRBJ2-7; maybe TRBD2 (6 bases). V lost 3 bases and J lost 0, with 18 bases in between. This CDR3 region has 16 residues. Germline CDR1 reads GTSNPN; CDR2 reads SVGIG (reference sequence). This chain's CDR3 is CAWSPRGGSYSYEQYF. The CDR3 DNA reads as TGTGCCTGGAGCCCCCGAGGAGGGTCATACTCCTACGAGCAGTACTTC.

The chain carries TRBV28 and TRBJ2-1, with 9 bases matching TRBD2. This CDR3 contains 15 residues. J lost 4 bases, V lost 2 bases, and 3 bases had no gene match. CDR1 and CDR2 from the germline V gene are MDHEN and SYDVKM. CDR3 protein: CASSLLAGRYNEQFF. CDR3 DNA: TGTGCCAGCAGTTTACTAGCGGGGAGATACAATGAGCAGTTCTTC.

This chain uses TRBV7-9 with TRBJ2-1; TRBD1 might be the D (5 bases). Per germline, CDR1 SEHNR and CDR2 FQNEAQ (reference sequence). Trimming left V 3 bases short and J 7 bases short, with 16 bases between. The CDR3 runs 15 residues. The CDR3: CASSFSPGLKNEQFF. The CDR3, as DNA: TGTGCCAGCAGCTTTAGTCCAGGGCTAAAGAATGAGCAGTTCTTC.

The rearrangement uses TRBV7-6 and TRBJ2-7; D not resolved. V dropped 5 bases and J dropped 3 bases, with 14 bases sitting between them. CDR3 length: 14 amino acids. CDR1 is SGHVS and CDR2 is FNYEAQ in the germline V gene. The CDR3 loop reads CASSPVIGYYEQYF. As DNA, the CDR3 is TGTGCCAGCAGCCCCGTTATCGGGTACTACGAGCAGTACTTC.

The CDR3 spells CASSLFFRTETQYF. CDR3 sequence (DNA): TGTGCCAGCAGTTTATTTTTCAGGACGGAGACCCAGTACTTC. The chain employs TRBV28 and TRBJ2-5; D is unclear. Trimming took off 1 base at V and 5 bases at J, with 11 bases between the two ends. This CDR3 comprises 14 residues. Germline assignment: CDR1 MDHEN and CDR2 SYDVKM.

V usage is TRBV29-1 and J usage is TRBJ1-4; TRBD1 aligns across 8 bases. With V trimmed by 5 bases and J by 8 bases, 13 bases remained unmatched. The length of the CDR3 is 15 residues. Germline V gene sequence: CDR1 SQVTM, CDR2 ANQGSEA. DNA of the CDR3: TGCAGCGTTAGGGGGGTGGGGACAGGTCGAGAAAAACTGTTTTTT. It encodes CSVRGVGTGREKLFF.

The V call is TRBV7-6, the J call TRBJ1-4; D unresolved. The germline gives CDR1 SGHVS, CDR2 FNYEAQ. Trimming removed 1 base at V and 7 bases at J, with 10 bases between. The CDR3 sequence is 14 residues long. The CDR3 bases are TGTGCCAGCAGCTTAGGGCTGGGTGGTGAAAAACTGTTTTTT. This sequence encodes CASSLGLGGEKLFF.

The rearrangement uses TRBV9 and TRBJ1-5, with D perhaps TRBD1 (5 bases). Germline-derived CDR1 and CDR2 are SGDLS and YYNGEE. V was clipped by 5 bases and J by 5 bases, with 17 bases between them. The CDR3 extends over 15 amino acids. As DNA, the CDR3 is TGTGCCAGCAGTTTCGGATGGGGGGTGGATCAGCCCCAGCATTTT. It specifies CASSFGWGVDQPQHF.

The chain recombines TRBV7-3 with TRBJ2-3, with 11 bases that match TRBD1. Germline V gene lookup returns CDR1 SGHTA and CDR2 FQGTGA. V dropped 5 bases and J dropped 4; count of bases not matched to a gene: 8. The CDR3 totals 16 residues. In DNA, the CDR3 is TGTGCCAGCAGCAACCCCGGGACAGGGGGTGCAGATACGCAGTATTTT. Translating gives CASSNPGTGGADTQYF.

The CDR3 spells CASSLASAKNIQYF. The CDR3 coding sequence is TGTGCCAGCAGCTTGGCTAGCGCCAAAAACATTCAGTACTTC. The chain carries TRBV5-6 and TRBJ2-4; possibly TRBD2 for D (5 bases). The V end lost 0 bases, the J end lost 1 base, and 5 bases lay between the germline ends. CDR3 length: 14 amino acids. Germline assignment: CDR1 SGHDT and CDR2 YYEEEE.

Only a few counts were recorded for this clone. J is TRBJ1-1 and V is TRBV6-1; D is unclear. There are 13 residues in the CDR3. Looked up from germline, CDR1 is MNHNS and CDR2 is SASEGT. Trimming left V 6 bases short and J 3 bases short, with 11 bases between. The CDR3, as DNA: TGTGCCAGCAGGAAGGAAAGGGACACTGAAGCTTTCTTT. Translating gives CASRKERDTEAFF.

This chain joins TRBV2 and TRBJ1-1; D is uncertain. CDR1 and CDR2 from the germline V gene are SNHLY and FYNNEI. V was shortened by 4 bases and J by 5 bases, with 17 bases between the two germline ends. The CDR3 covers 15 residues. CDR3 residues: CASSVGSTVGTEAFF. CDR3 coding DNA: TGTGCCAGCAGTGTTGGGTCGACGGTCGGGACTGAAGCTTTCTTT.

The V call is TRBV9, the J call TRBJ2-1, with TRBD2 as a possible D gene (6 bases). V lost 3 bases and J 8 bases, leaving 15 bases between the germline ends. There are 14 residues in the CDR3. The V gene's germline CDR1 is SGDLS and CDR2 YYNGEE. Written as DNA, the CDR3 is TGTGCCAGCAGCGCTCGACTAGTCCCATATGAGCAGTTCTTC. Its translation: CASSARLVPYEQFF.

This chain joins TRBV7-9 and TRBJ2-7, with 7 bases identical to TRBD2. Germline CDR1 reads SEHNR; CDR2 reads FQNEAQ (reference sequence). Losses at the gene ends were 1 base for V and 6 bases for J; bases not matched to a gene: 3. This CDR3 has 13 residues. CDR3 DNA: TGTGCCAGCAGCTTAGAGGGAGGGTTCGAGCAGTACTTC. Translated, it gives CASSLEGGFEQYF.

The V and J genes are TRBV7-3 and TRBJ2-2; TRBD1 matches at 8 bases. This CDR3 has 17 amino acids. Germline-derived CDR1 and CDR2 are SGHTA and FQGTGA. Trimming removed 5 bases from V and 3 bases from J; junction bases left unmatched: 11. The CDR3 DNA is TGTGCCAGCAGCCCGAGACAGGGGAGGACGTACACCGGGGAGCTGTTTTTT. Its protein product is CASSPRQGRTYTGELFF.

J is TRBJ2-7 and V is TRBV23-1, with D tentatively TRBD1 (5 bases). TRBV23-1 is sorted into the ORF group, with uncertain function. The CDR3 runs to 17 residues. V lost 0 bases and J lost 0, with 15 bases in between. The CDR3 DNA reads as TGCGCCAGCAGTCAATCAATTATCGACAGCCTCTCCTACGAGCAGTACTTC. It yields the protein CASSQSIIDSLSYEQYF.

The chain recombines TRBV29-1 with TRBJ2-7; possibly TRBD1 for D (5 bases). The CDR3 sequence is 13 residues long. CDR1 is SQVTM, CDR2 ANQGSEA, per germline. Trimming took 4 bases from V and 0 from J, leaving 10 bases between them. CDR3 protein: CSVAADNSYEQYF. In DNA form, the CDR3 reads TGCAGCGTTGCCGCGGACAACTCCTACGAGCAGTACTTC.

This clone was observed a single time. The rearrangement uses TRBV5-1 and TRBJ2-7; tentatively, D is TRBD1 (6 bases). Germline-derived CDR1 and CDR2 are SGHRS and YFSETQ. V was pared by 4 bases and J by 9 bases, with 20 bases between. This CDR3 has 14 residues. CDR3 loop: CASSLNSQGPRQYF. In DNA form, the CDR3 reads TGCGCCAGCAGCCTTAATTCACAGGGCCCTCGGCAGTACTTC.

This rearrangement joins TRBV6-1 to TRBJ2-2; D is unclear. The V gene lost 6 bases and the J gene lost 3 bases, with 8 bases spanning the gap. Germline V CDR1 and CDR2: MNHNS, SASEGT. This CDR3 has 13 amino acids. CDR3 bases: TGTGCCAGCAGATGGTCCTACACCGGGGAGCTGTTTTTT. It encodes CASRWSYTGELFF.

Comment on this clone: It may be a read error: a sequence one base away is much more abundant. The chain carries TRBV6-1 and TRBJ1-1; D is possibly TRBD1 (6 bases). CDR1 MNHNS and CDR2 SASEGT come from the germline V gene. Trimming pared 6 bases from V and 4 bases from J, leaving 12 bases between. The CDR3 consists of 13 residues. This chain's CDR3 is CASRNRAVTEAFF. The DNA of the CDR3 is TGTGCCAGCAGGAACAGGGCGGTCACTGAAGCTTTCTTT.

This chain joins TRBV5-1 and TRBJ2-3; possibly TRBD1 for D (6 bases). The germline gives CDR1 SGHRS, CDR2 YFSETQ. There are 20 residues in the CDR3. V lost 0 bases, J lost 11 bases, and 34 bases lay in between. The CDR3, as DNA: TGCGCCAGCAGCTTGGGAGACAGGACGGTTGTGAGTCGGGCACAGATAAGGCAGTATTTT. It is translated as CASSLGDRTVVSRAQIRQYF.

The genes are TRBV7-9 and TRBJ1-3; D gene ambiguous. Looked up from germline, CDR1 is SEHNR and CDR2 is FQNEAQ (reference sequence). The CDR3 loop spans 14 amino acids. V dropped 5 bases and J dropped 2 bases, with 10 bases sitting between them. The DNA for the CDR3 is TGTGCCAGCAGCCGAGACACGACTGGAAACACCATATATTTT. Its translation: CASSRDTTGNTIYF.